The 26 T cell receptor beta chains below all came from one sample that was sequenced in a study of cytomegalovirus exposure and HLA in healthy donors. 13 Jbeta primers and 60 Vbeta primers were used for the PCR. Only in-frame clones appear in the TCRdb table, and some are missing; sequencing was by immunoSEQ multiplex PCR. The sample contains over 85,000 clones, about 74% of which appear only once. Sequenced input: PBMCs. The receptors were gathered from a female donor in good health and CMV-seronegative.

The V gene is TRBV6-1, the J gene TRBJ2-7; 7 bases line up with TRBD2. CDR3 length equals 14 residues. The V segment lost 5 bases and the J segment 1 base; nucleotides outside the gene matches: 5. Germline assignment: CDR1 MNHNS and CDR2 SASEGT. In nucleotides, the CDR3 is TGTGCCAGCAGTACGGGAGGAGGGTCCTACGAGCAGTACTTC. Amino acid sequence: CASSTGGGSYEQYF.

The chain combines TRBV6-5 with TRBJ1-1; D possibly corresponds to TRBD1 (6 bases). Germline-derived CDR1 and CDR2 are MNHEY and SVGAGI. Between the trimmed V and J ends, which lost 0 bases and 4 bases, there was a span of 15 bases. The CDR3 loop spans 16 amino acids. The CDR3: CASSYSPQTGSTEAFF. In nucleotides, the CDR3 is TGTGCCAGCAGTTACTCCCCCCAGACAGGTAGCACTGAAGCTTTCTTT.

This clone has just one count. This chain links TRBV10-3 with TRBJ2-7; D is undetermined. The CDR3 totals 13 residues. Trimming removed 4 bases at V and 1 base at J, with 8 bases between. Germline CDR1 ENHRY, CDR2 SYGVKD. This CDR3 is CAISGDGSYEQYF. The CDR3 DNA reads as TGTGCCATCAGTGGCGACGGGTCCTACGAGCAGTACTTC.

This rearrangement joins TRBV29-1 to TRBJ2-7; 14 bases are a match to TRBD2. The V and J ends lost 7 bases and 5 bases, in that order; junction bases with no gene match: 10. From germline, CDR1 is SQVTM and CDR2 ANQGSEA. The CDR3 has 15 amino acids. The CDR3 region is CSAEGLAGVTNEQYF. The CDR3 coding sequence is TGCAGCGCCGAGGGACTAGCGGGAGTAACGAACGAGCAGTACTTC.

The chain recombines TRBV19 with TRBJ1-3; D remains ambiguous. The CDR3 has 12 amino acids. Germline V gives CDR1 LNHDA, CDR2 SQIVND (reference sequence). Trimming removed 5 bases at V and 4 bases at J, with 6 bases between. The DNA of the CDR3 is TGTGCCAGTAGTCGAGCCGGAAACACCATATATTTT. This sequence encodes CASSRAGNTIYF.

CDR3: CASRAGGTQPQHF. Written as DNA, the CDR3 is TGTGCCAGCAGGGCAGGGGGCACTCAGCCCCAGCATTTT. V and J are TRBV2 and TRBJ1-5; TRBD1 aligns across 8 bases. V was pared by 6 bases and J by 6 bases, with 4 bases of the junction left unmatched. The CDR3 has 13 residues. In germline, CDR1 is SNHLY, CDR2 FYNNEI.

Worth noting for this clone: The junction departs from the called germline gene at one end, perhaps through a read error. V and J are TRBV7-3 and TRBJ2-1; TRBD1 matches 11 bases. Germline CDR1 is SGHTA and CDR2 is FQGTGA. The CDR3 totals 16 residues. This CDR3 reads CSSSSQPGQGDYEQFF. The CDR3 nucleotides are TGTTCCAGCAGCTCGCAGCCGGGACAGGGGGATTATGAGCAGTTCTTC.

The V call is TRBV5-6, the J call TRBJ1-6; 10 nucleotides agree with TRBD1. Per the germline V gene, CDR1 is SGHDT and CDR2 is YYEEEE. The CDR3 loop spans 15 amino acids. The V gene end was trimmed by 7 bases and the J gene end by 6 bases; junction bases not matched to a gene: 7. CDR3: CASLRRDRGNSPLHF. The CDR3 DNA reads TGTGCCAGCCTGAGAAGGGACAGGGGTAATTCACCCCTCCACTTT. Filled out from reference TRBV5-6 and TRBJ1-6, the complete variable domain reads DAGVTQSPTHLIKTRGQQVTLRCSPKSGHDTVSWYQQALGQGPQFIFQYYEEEERQRGNFPDRFSGHQFPNYSSELNVNALLLGDSALYLCASLRRDRGNSPLHFGNGTRLTVT.

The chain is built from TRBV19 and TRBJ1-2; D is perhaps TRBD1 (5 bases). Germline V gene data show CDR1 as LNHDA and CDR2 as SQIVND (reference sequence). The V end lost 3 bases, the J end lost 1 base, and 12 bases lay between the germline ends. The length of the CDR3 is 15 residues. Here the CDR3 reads CASSISRGGNYGYTF. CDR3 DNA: TGTGCCAGTAGTATCTCACGGGGGGGTAACTATGGCTACACCTTC.

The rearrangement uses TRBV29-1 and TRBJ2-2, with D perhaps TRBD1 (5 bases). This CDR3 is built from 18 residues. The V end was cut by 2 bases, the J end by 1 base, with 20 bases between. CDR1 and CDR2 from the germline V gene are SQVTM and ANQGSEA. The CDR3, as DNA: TGCAGCGTTGAAATTCCCTCGGCAGGGAAGGGGAACACCGGGGAGCTGTTTTTT. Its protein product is CSVEIPSAGKGNTGELFF.

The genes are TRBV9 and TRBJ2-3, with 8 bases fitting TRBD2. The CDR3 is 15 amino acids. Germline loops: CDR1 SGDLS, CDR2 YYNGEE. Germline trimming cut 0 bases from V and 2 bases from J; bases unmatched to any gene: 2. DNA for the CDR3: TGTGCCAGCAGCGTAGACGGGAGGGACACAGATACGCAGTATTTT. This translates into CASSVDGRDTDTQYF.

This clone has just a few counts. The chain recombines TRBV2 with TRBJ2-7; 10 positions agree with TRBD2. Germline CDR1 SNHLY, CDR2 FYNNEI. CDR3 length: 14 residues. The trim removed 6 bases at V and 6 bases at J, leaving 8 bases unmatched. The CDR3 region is CASRPGLAVLEQYF. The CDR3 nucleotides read TGTGCCAGCAGACCCGGACTAGCGGTTCTCGAGCAGTACTTC.

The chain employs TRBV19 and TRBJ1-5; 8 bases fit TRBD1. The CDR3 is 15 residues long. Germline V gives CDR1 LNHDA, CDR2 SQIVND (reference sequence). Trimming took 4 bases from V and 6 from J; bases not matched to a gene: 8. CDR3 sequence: CASSTGQGKAQPQHF. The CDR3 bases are TGTGCCAGTAGTACAGGACAGGGTAAGGCTCAGCCCCAGCATTTT.

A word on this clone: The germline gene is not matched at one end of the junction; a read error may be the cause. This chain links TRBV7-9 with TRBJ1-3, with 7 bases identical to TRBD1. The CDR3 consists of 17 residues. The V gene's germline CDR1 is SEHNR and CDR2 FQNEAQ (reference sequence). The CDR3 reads CSSSLASLRTGGNTIYF. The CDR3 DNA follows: TGTTCCAGCAGCTTAGCGTCACTGAGGACAGGTGGAAACACCATATATTTT.

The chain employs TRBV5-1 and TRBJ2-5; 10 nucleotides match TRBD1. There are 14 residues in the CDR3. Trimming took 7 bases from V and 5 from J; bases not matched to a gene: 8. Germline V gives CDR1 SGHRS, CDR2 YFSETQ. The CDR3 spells CASRTGGYQETQYF. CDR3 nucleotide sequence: TGCGCCAGCCGGACAGGGGGTTATCAGGAGACCCAGTACTTC.

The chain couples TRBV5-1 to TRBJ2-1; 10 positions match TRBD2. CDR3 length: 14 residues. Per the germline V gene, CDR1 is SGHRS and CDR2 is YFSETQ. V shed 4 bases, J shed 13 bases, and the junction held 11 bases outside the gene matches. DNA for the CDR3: TGCGCCAGCAGCGCCTCGGGACTAGCGTCACCCCAGTTCTTC. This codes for CASSASGLASPQFF.

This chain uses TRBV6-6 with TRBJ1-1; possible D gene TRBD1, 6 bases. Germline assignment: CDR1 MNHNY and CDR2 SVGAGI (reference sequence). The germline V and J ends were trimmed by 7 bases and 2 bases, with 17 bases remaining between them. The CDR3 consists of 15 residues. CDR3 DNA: TGTGCCAGCACTTCCGTCCAGGGGTTAAACACTGAAGCTTTCTTT. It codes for CASTSVQGLNTEAFF.

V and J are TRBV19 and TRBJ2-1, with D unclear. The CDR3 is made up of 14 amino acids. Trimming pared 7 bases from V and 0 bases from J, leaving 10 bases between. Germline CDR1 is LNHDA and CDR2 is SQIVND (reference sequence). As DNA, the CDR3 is TGTGCCAGTAAATCGTTTAGCTCCTACAATGAGCAGTTCTTC. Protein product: CASKSFSSYNEQFF.

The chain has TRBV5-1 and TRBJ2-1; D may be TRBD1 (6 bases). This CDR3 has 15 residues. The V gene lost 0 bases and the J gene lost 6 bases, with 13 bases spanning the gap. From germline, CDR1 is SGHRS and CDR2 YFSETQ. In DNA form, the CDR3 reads TGCGCCAGCAGCTTGGAACCTGGACAGTTCAATGAGCAGTTCTTC. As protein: CASSLEPGQFNEQFF.

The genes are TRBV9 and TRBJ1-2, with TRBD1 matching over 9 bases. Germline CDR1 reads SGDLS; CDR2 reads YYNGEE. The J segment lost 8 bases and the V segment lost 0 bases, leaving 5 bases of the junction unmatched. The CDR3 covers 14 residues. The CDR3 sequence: CASSVETGGVGYTF. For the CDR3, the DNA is TGTGCCAGCAGCGTAGAAACAGGGGGCGTAGGCTACACCTTC.

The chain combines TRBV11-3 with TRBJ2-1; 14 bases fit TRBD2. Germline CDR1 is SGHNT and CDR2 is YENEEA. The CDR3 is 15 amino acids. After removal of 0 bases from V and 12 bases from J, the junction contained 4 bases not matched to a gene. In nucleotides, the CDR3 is TGTGCCAGCAGCTTAGAAGGGACTAGCGGGAGCCCGCAGTTCTTC. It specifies CASSLEGTSGSPQFF.

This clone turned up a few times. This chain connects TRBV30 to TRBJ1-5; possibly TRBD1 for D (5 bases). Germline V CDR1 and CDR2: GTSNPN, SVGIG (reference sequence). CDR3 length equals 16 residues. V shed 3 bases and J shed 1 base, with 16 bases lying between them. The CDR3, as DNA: TGTGCCTGGAGCCGACTCCGGGGGGGGAGCAATCAGCCCCAGCATTTT. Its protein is CAWSRLRGGSNQPQHF.

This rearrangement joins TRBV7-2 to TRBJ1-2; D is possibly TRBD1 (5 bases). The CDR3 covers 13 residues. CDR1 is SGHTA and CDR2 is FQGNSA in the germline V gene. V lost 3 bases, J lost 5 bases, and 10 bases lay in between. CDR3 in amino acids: CASSFRTIYGYTF. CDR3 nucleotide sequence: TGTGCCAGCAGCTTTAGGACAATATATGGCTACACCTTC.

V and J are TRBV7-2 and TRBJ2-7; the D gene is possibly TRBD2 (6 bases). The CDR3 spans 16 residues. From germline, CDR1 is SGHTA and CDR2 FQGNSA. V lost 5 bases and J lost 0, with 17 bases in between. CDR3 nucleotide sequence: TGTGCCAGCAGCCCCCGGCGCAGCGGGTACTCCTACGAGCAGTACTTC. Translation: CASSPRRSGYSYEQYF.

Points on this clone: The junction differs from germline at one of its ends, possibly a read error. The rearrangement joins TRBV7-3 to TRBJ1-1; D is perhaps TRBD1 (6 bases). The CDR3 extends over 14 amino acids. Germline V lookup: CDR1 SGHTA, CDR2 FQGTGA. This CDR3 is CASSLRGGGTEAFF. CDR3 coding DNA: TGTGCCAGCAGTTTAAGGGGAGGGGGGACTGAAGCTTTCTTT.

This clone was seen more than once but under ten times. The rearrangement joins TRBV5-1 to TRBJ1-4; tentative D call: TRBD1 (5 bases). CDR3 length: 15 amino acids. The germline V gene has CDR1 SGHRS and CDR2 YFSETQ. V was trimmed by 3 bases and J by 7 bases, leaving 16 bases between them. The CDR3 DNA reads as TGCGCCAGCAGCTCTGGGGTTCAGGGTGGTGAAAAACTGTTTTTT. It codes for CASSSGVQGGEKLFF.